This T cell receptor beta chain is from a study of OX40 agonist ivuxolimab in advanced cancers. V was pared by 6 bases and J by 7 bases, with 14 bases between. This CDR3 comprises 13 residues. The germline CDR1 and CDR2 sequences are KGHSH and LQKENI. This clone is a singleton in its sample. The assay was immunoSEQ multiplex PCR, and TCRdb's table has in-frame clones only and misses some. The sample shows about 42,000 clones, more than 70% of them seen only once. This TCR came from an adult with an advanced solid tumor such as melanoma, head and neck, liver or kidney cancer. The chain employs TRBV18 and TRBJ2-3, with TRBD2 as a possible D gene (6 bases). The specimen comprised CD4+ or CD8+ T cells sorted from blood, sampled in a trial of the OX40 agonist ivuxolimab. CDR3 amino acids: CASSDGSVNTQYF. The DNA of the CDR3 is TGTGCCAGCTCCGACGGGAGTGTAAATACGCAGTATTTT.